This record covers a single T cell receptor beta chain. Its specificity is not known. The data were taken from a study of shared clonotypes between healthy human individuals. Study findings and constraints: Generally, estimated richness proved larger in naive subsets than it did in memory subsets. Generation probability values for non-shared clonotypes were lower than those for clonotypes shared by all four donors.

This CDR3 has 13 amino acids. V gave up 7 bases and J gave up 9 bases; unmatched junction bases: 11. Per germline, CDR1 PRHDT and CDR2 FYEKMQ (reference sequence). The test was conducted at deep level. The table came from immunoSEQ multiplex PCR; TCRdb's copy has only in-frame clones and leaves some out. In the table there are approximately 2.5 million clones, over 85% of which are singletons. Sequenced input: naive CD4+ T cells from PBMCs. Stated subset: CD45RA+ positively selected. The rearrangement links TRBV13 to TRBJ2-7; 8 bases line up with TRBD1. The receptor was isolated from a man in his late teens or twenties in good health. Some clones in this sample may be carry-over from other donors' samples. The CDR3 bases are TGTGCCAGCAACCGAGGACAGGGCCGGGGGCAGTACTTC. It encodes CASNRGQGRGQYF.